The clone carrying this T cell receptor (beta chain) was detected only a few times. This entry is derived from a study of beta chain features in type 1 diabetes. The investigators reverse transcribed all of the isolated RNA, so they sequenced expressed TCRB transcripts. TCRdb's table, derived via immunoSEQ multiplex PCR, lists solely in-frame clones and lacks some. The sample has approximately 380,000 clones, around 15% seen once; the top ten hold under 0.02%. The germline V gene has CDR1 MDHEN and CDR2 SYDVKM. V lost 7 bases and J 1 base, leaving 9 bases between the germline ends. This CDR3 has 13 residues.

Sequencing was done on a sample of naive CD4+ T cells from blood. The TCR sequence derives from a woman between 18 and 29 years old in good health. This chain links TRBV28 with TRBJ2-3, with a weak D call TRBD2 (5 bases). Here the CDR3 reads CASKEVGTDTQYF. The CDR3 DNA reads TGTGCCAGCAAGGAGGTCGGCACAGATACGCAGTATTTT.